Each of the 20 T cell receptor beta chains below was sequenced from the same sample in a study of cytomegalovirus exposure and HLA in healthy donors. In the PCR, 60 Vbeta and 13 Jbeta primers were used. Produced via immunoSEQ multiplex PCR; TCRdb's table is partial and in-frame only. Among 150,000 to 200,000 clones, 70% to 85% were seen once, and the ten largest hold approximately 3.6%. Source material: PBMCs. The receptors stem from a man aged 35 to 55 in good health and CMV-seropositive.

A few counts support this clone. V is TRBV19 and J is TRBJ1-1; the match to TRBD1 covers 10 bases. The CDR3 is made up of 15 amino acids. The V gene end was trimmed by 7 bases and the J gene end by 5 bases; junction bases not matched to a gene: 10. CDR1 and CDR2 (germline): LNHDA, SQIVND (reference sequence). The CDR3 protein is CASNSGTGARTEAFF. CDR3 coding DNA: TGTGCCAGTAACTCAGGGACAGGGGCTCGGACTGAAGCTTTCTTT.

This sequence joins TRBV5-4 and TRBJ1-5; no reliable D call. Germline loops: CDR1 SGHNT, CDR2 YYREEE (reference sequence). V lost 5 bases and J 1 base, leaving 7 bases between the germline ends. The CDR3 sequence is 13 residues long. This chain's CDR3 is CASSHTSNQPQHF. The CDR3 DNA follows: TGTGCCAGCAGTCATACAAGCAATCAGCCCCAGCATTTT.

The sample holds one count of this clone. V gene TRBV9 combines with J gene TRBJ1-2; 10 bases agree with TRBD1. V lost 2 bases to trimming and J lost 0 bases; unmatched junction nucleotides: 4. Germline V CDR1 and CDR2: SGDLS, YYNGEE. The CDR3 sequence is 16 residues long. CDR3 residues: CASSVAGQGPNYGYTF. Here the CDR3 DNA reads TGTGCCAGCAGCGTTGCGGGACAGGGGCCTAACTATGGCTACACCTTC.

The gene calls are TRBV9 and TRBJ2-1; the match to TRBD1 covers 10 bases. Trimming at V came to 4 bases and at J to 8 bases, leaving 9 bases not matched to a gene. Germline V lookup: CDR1 SGDLS, CDR2 YYNGEE. The CDR3 spans 15 residues. The CDR3 DNA reads as TGTGCCAGCAGCACCCGGGGACAGGGGCTCCATGAGCAGTTCTTC. Translated, it gives CASSTRGQGLHEQFF.

The V call is TRBV7-2, the J call TRBJ2-7; 14 bases agree with TRBD2. The CDR3 sequence is 15 residues long. Germline V gene data show CDR1 as SGHTA and CDR2 as FQGNSA. Trimming at V came to 3 bases and at J to 6 bases, leaving 4 bases not matched to a gene. The CDR3 loop is CASSLEGLAGVEQYF. For the CDR3, the DNA is TGTGCCAGCAGCTTGGAGGGACTAGCGGGAGTCGAGCAGTACTTC. The entire variable domain, with the rest obtained from reference TRBV7-2 and TRBJ2-7, is as follows: GAGVSQSPSNKVTEKGKDVELRCDPISGHTALYWYRQSLGQGLEFLIYFQGNSAPDKSGLPSDRFSAERTGGSVSTLTIQRTQQEDSAVYLCASSLEGLAGVEQYFGPGTRLTVT.

The chain joins TRBV6-1 to TRBJ1-6; D is perhaps TRBD1 (6 bases). Trimming took 0 bases from V and 9 from J, leaving 12 bases between them. This CDR3 has 15 residues. Germline values: CDR1 MNHNS, CDR2 SASEGT. CDR3 nucleotides: TGTGCCAGCAGTGAAGCTTCAGTAGGGGGTTCACCCCTCCACTTT. Translation: CASSEASVGGSPLHF.

This chain links TRBV9 with TRBJ2-3; D gene unclear. The CDR3 sequence is 14 residues long. Germline V gene data show CDR1 as SGDLS and CDR2 as YYNGEE. V gave up 3 bases and J gave up 4 bases, with 12 bases separating them. The CDR3 region has the DNA TGTGCCAGCAGCGCCGAGCACCGGGCAGATACGCAGTATTTT. It encodes CASSAEHRADTQYF. The variable domain in full, completed from reference TRBV9 and TRBJ2-3, reads DSGVTQTPKHLITATGQRVTLRCSPRSGDLSVYWYQQSLDQGLQFLIQYYNGEERAKGNILERFSAQQFPDLHSELNLSSLELGDSALYFCASSAEHRADTQYFGPGTRLTVL.

This chain links TRBV5-4 with TRBJ1-2; 8 bases are shared with TRBD1. Germline lookup yields CDR1 SGHNT and CDR2 YYREEE (reference sequence). Trimming took 3 bases from V and 2 from J; bases not matched to a gene: 6. CDR3 size: 15 residues. The CDR3 sequence is CASSSQDRGNYGYTF. The CDR3 region has the DNA TGTGCCAGCAGCTCCCAAGACAGGGGAAACTATGGCTACACCTTC. Full variable domain (missing parts from reference TRBV5-4 and TRBJ1-2): ETGVTQSPTHLIKTRGQQVTLRCSSQSGHNTVSWYQQALGQGPQFIFQYYREEENGRGNFPPRFSGLQFPNYSSELNVNALELDDSALYLCASSSQDRGNYGYTFGSGTRLTVV.

This sequence joins TRBV13 and TRBJ1-2, with D tentatively TRBD1 (6 bases). V gave up 5 bases and J gave up 4 bases, with 14 bases separating them. This CDR3 has 14 residues. CDR1 PRHDT and CDR2 FYEKMQ come from the germline V gene (reference sequence). CDR3: CASSRNRASYGYTF. The CDR3 DNA follows: TGTGCCAGCAGCAGGAACAGGGCCTCCTATGGCTACACCTTC.

The chain uses TRBV19 and TRBJ1-3; TRBD1 agrees at 8 bases. Per the germline V gene, CDR1 is LNHDA and CDR2 is SQIVND (reference sequence). V lost 3 bases, J lost 3 bases, and 7 bases stayed unmatched. This CDR3 spans 16 amino acids. For the CDR3, the DNA is TGTGCCAGTAGTATGCGGACAGGGCTGTATGGAAACACCATATATTTT. The encoded protein is CASSMRTGLYGNTIYF.

This clone has a handful of counts. The chain couples TRBV5-5 to TRBJ1-4, with 9 bases lining up with TRBD1. The germline gives CDR1 SGHKS, CDR2 YYEKEE (reference sequence). With V trimmed by 2 bases and J by 8 bases, 7 bases remained unmatched. The CDR3 sequence is 15 residues long. The CDR3 nucleotides read TGTGCCAGCAGCTTTGGGGACAGGGTCGGCGAAAAACTGTTTTTT. Protein product: CASSFGDRVGEKLFF.

This clone appeared a single time. V gene TRBV7-3 combines with J gene TRBJ1-1; D perhaps matches TRBD1 (6 bases). This CDR3 comprises 14 residues. CDR1 SGHTA and CDR2 FQGTGA come from the germline V gene. V was pared by 2 bases and J by 0 bases, with 7 bases between. This CDR3 reads CASSLGGMNTEAFF. DNA for the CDR3: TGTGCCAGCAGCTTAGGGGGCATGAACACTGAAGCTTTCTTT. Combining the CDR3 with reference TRBV7-3 and TRBJ1-1 gives the whole variable domain GAGVSQTPSNKVTEKGKYVELRCDPISGHTALYWYRQSLGQGPEFLIYFQGTGAADDSGLPNDRFFAVRPEGSVSTLKIQRTERGDSAVYLCASSLGGMNTEAFFGQGTRLTVV.

This clone was seen a handful of times. This sequence joins TRBV7-2 and TRBJ2-5, with TRBD2 matching over 12 bases. The CDR3 loop spans 15 amino acids. V gave up 4 bases and J gave up 5 bases; unmatched junction bases: 5. Germline CDR1 is SGHTA and CDR2 is FQGNSA. As DNA, the CDR3 is TGTGCCAGCAGCTCAGGACTAGCGGGATTGGAGACCCAGTACTTC. It is translated as CASSSGLAGLETQYF. Using reference TRBV7-2 and TRBJ2-5 for the parts outside the CDR3, the full variable domain is GAGVSQSPSNKVTEKGKDVELRCDPISGHTALYWYRQSLGQGLEFLIYFQGNSAPDKSGLPSDRFSAERTGGSVSTLTIQRTQQEDSAVYLCASSSGLAGLETQYFGPGTRLLVL.

CDR3 sequence (DNA): TGTGCCAGCAGCAAAGACGAGGGCTCCGATCAGCCCCAGCATTTT. Protein product: CASSKDEGSDQPQHF. The gene calls are TRBV7-8 and TRBJ1-5; no reliable D call. Per the germline V gene, CDR1 is SGHVS and CDR2 is FQNEAQ. The V gene lost 5 bases and the J gene lost 5 bases, with 16 bases spanning the gap. This CDR3 comprises 15 residues.

Only one count was recorded for this clone. The chain joins TRBV7-8 to TRBJ2-7; D is possibly TRBD1 (6 bases). CDR1 is SGHVS, CDR2 FQNEAQ, per germline. The V gene lost 5 bases and the J gene lost 0 bases, with 14 bases spanning the gap. This CDR3 region has 15 residues. CDR3 coding DNA: TGTGCCAGCAGCACAGACAGGTTTAGCTCCTACGAGCAGTACTTC. As protein: CASSTDRFSSYEQYF.

This clone was observed a single time. CDR3 in DNA: TGTGCCAGCAGCCCAGGGGACAGGACTAGCACAGATACGCAGTATTTT. Translation gives CASSPGDRTSTDTQYF. The chain is built from TRBV7-9 and TRBJ2-3; 8 bases are shared with TRBD1. Germline trimming cut 5 bases from V and 0 bases from J; bases unmatched to any gene: 7. Looked up from germline, CDR1 is SEHNR and CDR2 is FQNEAQ (reference sequence). This CDR3 spans 16 amino acids.

This clone appeared once. Different DNA sequences within this sample yield the same CDR3. The chain joins TRBV5-1 to TRBJ2-3; D perhaps matches TRBD2 (6 bases). CDR1 SGHRS and CDR2 YFSETQ come from the germline V gene. This CDR3 contains 15 residues. The germline V and J ends were trimmed by 0 bases and 2 bases, with 10 bases remaining between them. CDR3 in amino acids: CASSLGASVTDTQYF. In DNA form, the CDR3 reads TGCGCCAGCAGCTTGGGGGCTAGCGTCACAGATACGCAGTATTTT.

The chain combines TRBV7-9 with TRBJ1-2; maybe TRBD1 (5 bases). This CDR3 contains 16 residues. V was pared by 4 bases and J by 2 bases, with 17 bases between. The germline V gene has CDR1 SEHNR and CDR2 FQNEAQ (reference sequence). The CDR3 is CASSYPLSGGNYGYTF. The DNA of the CDR3 is TGTGCCAGCAGCTATCCCCTTTCGGGGGGAAACTATGGCTACACCTTC.

The chain is built from TRBV4-1 and TRBJ1-1; tentative D call: TRBD1 (5 bases). Germline V gene lookup returns CDR1 MGHRA and CDR2 YSYEKL. V was clipped by 4 bases and J by 0 bases, with 12 bases between them. This CDR3 has 15 amino acids. Here the CDR3 DNA reads TGCGCCAGCAGCCCGCTGACAGAAATGAACACTGAAGCTTTCTTT. Protein: CASSPLTEMNTEAFF.

This clone was recorded a few times. The CDR3 here is CASSSGQGALYEKLFF. Written as DNA, the CDR3 is TGTGCCAGCAGCTCCGGACAGGGGGCTTTATACGAAAAACTGTTTTTT. The chain uses TRBV5-6 and TRBJ1-4; 11 bases are a match to TRBD1. J lost 8 bases, V lost 3 bases, and 9 bases had no gene match. This CDR3 is built from 16 residues. Per the germline V gene, CDR1 is SGHDT and CDR2 is YYEEEE.